Listed here are 15 T cell receptor beta chains from one sample, sequenced in a study of shared clonotypes between healthy human individuals. It was CD45RO-negative cells, positively selected for CCR7, that made up naive CD8 cells, with terminally differentiated effector memory CD45RA+ cells excluded. Profiled with immunoSEQ multiplex PCR; TCRdb holds only in-frame clones, not every one. The data hold millions of clones, with about 95% observed a single time. The specimen was naive CD8+ T cells sorted from blood. The origin of the receptors is a man aged 18 to 29 in good health.

The chain uses TRBV5-1 and TRBJ2-4; no definite D call. CDR3 length: 11 residues. Germline V lookup: CDR1 SGHRS, CDR2 YFSETQ. Trimming removed 2 bases at V and 14 bases at J, with 11 bases between. The CDR3 region has the DNA TGCGCCAGCAGCTTAGGACGACCCGAGTACTTC. It codes for CASSLGRPEYF.

This clone came up once. J is TRBJ2-3 and V is TRBV10-2; 9 positions match TRBD1. Germline loops: CDR1 WSHSY, CDR2 SAAADI. The length of the CDR3 is 15 residues. V was clipped by 8 bases and J by 5 bases; unmatched bases: 11. CDR3: CASQTGTGSQDTQYF. CDR3 nucleotides: TGCGCCAGCCAGACCGGGACAGGGAGTCAAGATACGCAGTATTTT.

This chain links TRBV27 with TRBJ2-7, with D unclear. Looked up from germline, CDR1 is MNHEY and CDR2 is SMNVEV (reference sequence). This CDR3 comprises 13 residues. Trimming cost V 0 bases and J 5 bases, with 8 bases left between them. CDR3 region: CASSLSRFHEQYF. The CDR3 DNA sequence: TGTGCCAGCAGTTTATCCCGTTTCCACGAGCAGTACTTC.

The rearrangement links TRBV25-1 to TRBJ2-5, with D possibly being TRBD2 (5 bases). This CDR3 has 13 residues. V gave up 3 bases and J gave up 2 bases, with 7 bases separating them. Per germline, CDR1 MGHDK and CDR2 SYGVNS. CDR3 region: CASSEEVQETQYF. The DNA of the CDR3 is TGTGCCAGCAGTGAGGAGGTGCAAGAGACCCAGTACTTC. Looking up the rest from reference TRBV25-1 and TRBJ2-5 gives the full variable domain: EADIYQTPRYLVIGTGKKITLECSQTMGHDKMYWYQQDPGMELHLIHYSYGVNSTEKGDLSSESTVSRIRTEHFPLTLESARPSHTSQYLCASSEEVQETQYFGPGTRLLVL.

The chain recombines TRBV11-2 with TRBJ2-7; 7 bases fit TRBD1. There are 16 residues in the CDR3. V shed 0 bases, J shed 1 base, and the junction held 6 bases outside the gene matches. Per the germline V gene, CDR1 is SGHAT and CDR2 is FQNNGV. The CDR3 spells CASSLELTGTSYEQYF. The DNA of the CDR3 is TGTGCCAGCAGCTTAGAATTGACAGGGACGTCCTACGAGCAGTACTTC.

This clone was recorded a few times. V usage is TRBV30 and J usage is TRBJ1-3, with D perhaps TRBD1 (6 bases). Trimming took off 0 bases at V and 0 bases at J, with 12 bases between the two ends. Germline-derived CDR1 and CDR2 are GTSNPN and SVGIG (reference sequence). CDR3 length equals 16 residues. The CDR3 coding sequence is TGTGCCTGGAGTGTAGGGGGACCGGCCTCTGGAAACACCATATATTTT. Its protein is CAWSVGGPASGNTIYF.

The V call is TRBV11-3, the J call TRBJ2-2, with 9 bases aligning to TRBD1. The germline gives CDR1 SGHNT, CDR2 YENEEA. The CDR3 spans 16 residues. With 4 bases clipped from V and 3 bases from J, the junction kept 6 bases outside the gene matches. Here the CDR3 reads CASSSKRTGDTGELFF. For the CDR3, the DNA is TGTGCCAGCAGCTCGAAGAGGACAGGGGACACCGGGGAGCTGTTTTTT.

The chain couples TRBV4-1 to TRBJ2-7; no reliable D call. This CDR3 is built from 14 residues. Looked up from germline, CDR1 is MGHRA and CDR2 is YSYEKL. Deletions cut 1 base from V and 3 bases from J, with 10 bases between. The CDR3 sequence: CASSQVLQNYEQYF. The CDR3 nucleotides read TGCGCCAGCAGCCAAGTACTCCAAAACTACGAGCAGTACTTC.

This chain uses TRBV28 with TRBJ1-4, with D unresolved. The germline CDR1 and CDR2 sequences are MDHEN and SYDVKM. V was pared by 1 base and J by 8 bases, with 8 bases between. The CDR3 is made up of 13 amino acids. The DNA for the CDR3 is TGTGCCAGCAGTTTATCTCCGATCGAAAAACTGTTTTTT. Its protein is CASSLSPIEKLFF.

The genes are TRBV27 and TRBJ1-5; the match to TRBD1 covers 7 bases. V dropped 5 bases and J dropped 11; count of bases not matched to a gene: 12. The CDR3 contains 14 residues. Per germline, CDR1 MNHEY and CDR2 SMNVEV (reference sequence). The DNA of the CDR3 is TGTGCCAGCAGTCCCCTTGGACAGGTCGAATCCCAGCATTTT. It translates to CASSPLGQVESQHF.

CDR3 protein: CASRRGQGGWDEQFF. CDR3 nucleotides: TGTGCCAGCAGACGTGGACAGGGGGGCTGGGATGAGCAGTTCTTC. V is TRBV7-9 and J is TRBJ2-1; the match to TRBD1 covers 10 bases. Trimming cost V 6 bases and J 8 bases; bases outside gene matches: 10. The length of the CDR3 is 15 residues. The germline CDR1 and CDR2 sequences are SEHNR and FQNEAQ (reference sequence).

The rearrangement links TRBV5-4 to TRBJ1-2; D is uncertain. The CDR3 is 16 residues long. V lost 4 bases and J 3 bases, leaving 19 bases between the germline ends. Germline values: CDR1 SGHNT, CDR2 YYREEE (reference sequence). This CDR3 reads CASSGPGQTQDYGYTF. In nucleotides, the CDR3 is TGTGCCAGCAGCGGTCCCGGGCAGACCCAGGACTATGGCTACACCTTC.

The CDR3 protein is CASSQESGARVTGELFF. The CDR3 DNA follows: TGCGCCAGCAGCCAAGAATCGGGGGCGCGGGTCACCGGGGAGCTGTTTTTT. This chain uses TRBV4-3 with TRBJ2-2, with D possibly being TRBD1 or TRBD2 (6 bases each). Looked up from germline, CDR1 is LGHNA and CDR2 is YSLEER. V was clipped by 0 bases and J by 4 bases, with 15 bases between them. The CDR3 is 17 residues long.

The J gene is TRBJ1-3, the V gene TRBV11-2; D gene uncertain. The ends were cut back, 8 bases at V and 3 bases at J, with 8 bases in the middle. Per the germline V gene, CDR1 is SGHAT and CDR2 is FQNNGV. The CDR3 runs to 12 residues. CDR3 coding DNA: TGTGCCAGCTCCCCTTTTGGAAACACCATATATTTT. Amino acid sequence: CASSPFGNTIYF.

The J gene is TRBJ2-7, the V gene TRBV28; TRBD1 aligns across 8 bases. The CDR3 length is 14 residues. Per germline, CDR1 MDHEN and CDR2 SYDVKM. V lost 3 bases and J lost 4; bases outside the gene matches: 5. CDR3 sequence: CASSFWGQEYEQYF. The CDR3 nucleotides are TGTGCCAGCAGTTTCTGGGGACAGGAGTACGAGCAGTACTTC.